The sequence of this TCR beta chain was determined in a study of blood T cells in healthy people across ages. Broader study findings: For the donors, CMV status was unknown and possibly confounded expanded clonotype changes.

V was cut by 5 bases and J by 10 bases, with 15 bases left in between. Germline loops: CDR1 MNHEY, CDR2 SVGEGT. The CDR3 is made up of 13 amino acids. The authors ran a second PCR of about 7 to 11 cycles using a sample-barcoded 5' primer and a J-beta primer mix. Each cDNA molecule was tagged by a template-switch adaptor with 12 random nucleotides. TCRdb used MiXCR to reprocess the 5' RACE reads, holding one entry per CDR3 protein. The profile shows under 2,000,000 distinct CDR3 sequences, about 50% of them singletons. As for this clonotype: What it binds is not known.

The individuals who served as donors were healthy Caucasians living in Russia, aged roughly 6 to 100. Material for sequencing was blood. J is TRBJ2-1 and V is TRBV6-2 or TRBV6-3; D unclear. This clonotype was sampled from a woman aged 40 to 50 in good health. CDR3 residues: CASSPSTRNEQFF. The CDR3 DNA reads as TGTGCCAGCAGTCCTTCGACTCGGAACGAGCAGTTCTTC.